This note documents a single T cell receptor beta chain sequence. These data are taken from a study of blood T cell repertoires in COVID-19. On the study more broadly: COVID-19 samples, acute and convalescent, were from the United States, Italy and Spain. T cells, B-cell-depleted T cells, or PBMCs supplied cDNA or gDNA.

CDR1 and CDR2 (germline): LNHDA, SQIVND (reference sequence). V was pared by 4 bases and J by 1 base, with 19 bases between. This CDR3 has 17 residues. Original processing notes: Reference gene primers were amplified, and this amplification served to estimate nucleated cell counts. The data were produced by immunoSEQ multiplex PCR, yet TCRdb's version contains in-frame clones alone and is incomplete. V and J calls and clone size come straight from that table; D and trimming were deduced from the DNA. There are more than 80,000 clones in the sample; around four fifths occur only once, and about 15% lies in the top ten.

This receptor was taken from a human donor in a cohort sampled during active COVID-19. V gene TRBV19 combines with J gene TRBJ1-1; a weak D match, TRBD1 (6 bases). The material sequenced was peripheral blood. The CDR3 sequence is CASSTPRAGARNTEAFF. In nucleotides, the CDR3 is TGTGCCAGTAGTACCCCCCGGGCAGGGGCGAGGAACACTGAAGCTTTCTTT.